What follows describes a single TCR beta chain. Its antigen is unidentified. This specimen belongs to a study of cytomegalovirus exposure and HLA in healthy donors. General study findings and limits: It has been reported that TCR beta sequences accurately predicted the HLA-A and HLA-B alleles of most subjects.

With 60 Vbeta and 13 Jbeta primers, the PCR was carried out. Assay used: immunoSEQ multiplex PCR; TCRdb lists only in-frame clones, some missing. The sample has 200,000 to 300,000 clones; 82% are singletons. Trimming shortened V by 3 bases and J by 5 bases, and 8 bases separated the two germline ends. Germline V gene data show CDR1 as SGHKS and CDR2 as YYEKEE (reference sequence). The CDR3 consists of 12 residues. This clonotype was sampled from a woman aged 40 to 50 in good health and CMV-seropositive. Sequences were obtained from PBMCs. The rearrangement joins TRBV5-5 to TRBJ1-1; D remains ambiguous. In nucleotides, the CDR3 is TGTGCCAGCAGCTATGCAGTAACTGAAGCTTTCTTT. Translation gives CASSYAVTEAFF. Drawing the rest from reference TRBV5-5 and TRBJ1-1, the complete variable domain is DAGVTQSPTHLIKTRGQQVTLRCSPISGHKSVSWYQQVLGQGPQFIFQYYEKEERGRGNFPDRFSARQFPNYSSELNVNALLLGDSALYLCASSYAVTEAFFGQGTRLTVV.